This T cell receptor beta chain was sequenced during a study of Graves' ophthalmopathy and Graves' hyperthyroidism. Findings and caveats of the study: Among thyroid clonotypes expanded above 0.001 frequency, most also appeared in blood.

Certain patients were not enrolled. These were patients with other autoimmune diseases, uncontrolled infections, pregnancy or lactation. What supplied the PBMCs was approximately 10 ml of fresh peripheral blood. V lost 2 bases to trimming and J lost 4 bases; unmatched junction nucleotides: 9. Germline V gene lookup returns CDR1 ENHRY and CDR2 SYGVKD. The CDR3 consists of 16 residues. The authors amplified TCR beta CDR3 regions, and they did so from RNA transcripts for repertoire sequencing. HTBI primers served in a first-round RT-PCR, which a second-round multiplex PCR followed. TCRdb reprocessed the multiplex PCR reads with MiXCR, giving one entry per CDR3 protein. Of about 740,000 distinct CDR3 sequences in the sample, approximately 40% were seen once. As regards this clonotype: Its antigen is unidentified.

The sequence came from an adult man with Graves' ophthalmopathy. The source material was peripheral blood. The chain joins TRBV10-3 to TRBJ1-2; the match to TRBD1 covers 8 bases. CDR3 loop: CAISEGGGQGTYGYTF. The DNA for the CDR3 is TGTGCCATCAGTGAGGGTGGCGGACAGGGCACCTATGGCTACACCTTC.